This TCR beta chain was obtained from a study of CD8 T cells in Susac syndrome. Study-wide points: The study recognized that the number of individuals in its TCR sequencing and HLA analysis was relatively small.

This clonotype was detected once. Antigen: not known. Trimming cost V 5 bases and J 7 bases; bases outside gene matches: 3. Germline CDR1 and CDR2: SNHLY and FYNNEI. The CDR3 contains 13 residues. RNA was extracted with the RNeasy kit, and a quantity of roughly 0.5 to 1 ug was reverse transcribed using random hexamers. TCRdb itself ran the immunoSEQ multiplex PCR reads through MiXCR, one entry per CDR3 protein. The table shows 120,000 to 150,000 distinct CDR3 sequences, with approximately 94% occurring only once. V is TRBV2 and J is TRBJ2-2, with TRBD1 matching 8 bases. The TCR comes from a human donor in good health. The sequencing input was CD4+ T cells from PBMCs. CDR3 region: CASSLTGGGELFF. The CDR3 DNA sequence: TGTGCCAGCAGTTTAACAGGGGGCGGGGAGCTGTTTTTT.